The 32 T cell receptor beta chains reported below all come from one sample, sequenced in a study of blood T cell repertoires in COVID-19. The protocol was immunoSEQ multiplex PCR, while the TCRdb copy is restricted to in-frame clones and leaves out a portion. Among 200,000 or so clones, 80% to 85% were seen once, and the ten largest hold roughly 7%. Sequenced: PBMCs or T cells enriched from blood (not recorded which). These receptors were taken from a man aged 40-49 years who had recovered from COVID-19.

This clone was recorded a few times. V and J are TRBV4-2 and TRBJ2-6; D might be TRBD1 (6 bases). Trimming cost V 0 bases and J 0 bases, with 15 bases left between them. Germline CDR1 LGHNA, CDR2 YNFKEQ. The CDR3 length is 19 residues. CDR3 in DNA: TGTGCCAGCAGCCAAGAACCCGGGACACGCCTCTCTGGGGCCAACGTCCTGACTTTC. This sequence encodes CASSQEPGTRLSGANVLTF.

The chain joins TRBV3-1 (or the pseudogene TRBV3-2) to TRBJ1-5, with 7 bases aligning to TRBD1. CDR1 is LGHDT, CDR2 YNNKEL, per germline (reference sequence). V lost 5 bases and J lost 7; bases outside the gene matches: 8. The CDR3 is made up of 14 amino acids. The CDR3 bases are TGTGCCAGCAGCAATCACAGGGGTATCCAGCCCCAGCATTTT. Its translation: CASSNHRGIQPQHF.

The rearrangement uses TRBV18 and TRBJ1-4; perhaps TRBD1 as D (5 bases). From germline, CDR1 is KGHSH and CDR2 LQKENI. Trimming cost V 1 base and J 2 bases, with 17 bases left between them. The CDR3 totals 18 residues. The CDR3 region has the DNA TGTGCCAGCTCACCACGACTCCTTGACAGCCCGACTAATGAAAAACTGTTTTTT. It encodes CASSPRLLDSPTNEKLFF.

The chain joins TRBV28 to TRBJ2-1; 7 bases line up with TRBD2. This CDR3 spans 16 amino acids. The V gene's germline CDR1 is MDHEN and CDR2 SYDVKM. Losses at the gene ends were 8 bases for V and 0 bases for J; bases not matched to a gene: 10. This CDR3 is CASRPLGGSSYNEQFF. Here the CDR3 DNA reads TGTGCCAGCCGCCCGTTGGGCGGGAGCTCCTACAATGAGCAGTTCTTC.

The chain joins TRBV6-5 to TRBJ1-1, with 7 bases identical to TRBD1. Germline values: CDR1 MNHEY, CDR2 SVGAGI. Unmatched junction bases numbered 6, after V lost 6 bases and J lost 2 bases. The CDR3 contains 14 residues. The CDR3 reads CASSPRTGNTEAFF. CDR3 in DNA: TGTGCCAGCAGCCCGAGGACAGGAAACACTGAAGCTTTCTTT.

The rearrangement joins TRBV7-6 to TRBJ1-1, with 9 bases fitting TRBD1. CDR1 and CDR2 (germline): SGHVS, FNYEAQ. This CDR3 is 15 amino acids long. The trim removed 8 bases at V and 6 bases at J, leaving 13 bases unmatched. The chain's CDR3 is CASGVIQGADSEAFF. In DNA, the CDR3 is TGTGCCAGCGGGGTAATACAGGGGGCGGATTCTGAAGCTTTCTTT.

V is TRBV3-1 (or the pseudogene TRBV3-2) and J is TRBJ2-2; TRBD2 might be the D (7 bases). Germline V gene lookup returns CDR1 LGHDT and CDR2 YNNKEL (reference sequence). The CDR3 has 15 amino acids. V was clipped by 0 bases and J by 5 bases, with 10 bases between them. CDR3 loop: CASSQEGGPTGELFF. The CDR3 bases are TGTGCCAGCAGCCAAGAGGGGGGGCCGACCGGGGAGCTGTTTTTT.

The V and J genes are TRBV6-4 and TRBJ1-5, with D perhaps TRBD1 (6 bases). Germline V gene data show CDR1 as MRHNA and CDR2 as SNTAGT. The CDR3 consists of 12 residues. V lost 7 bases to trimming and J lost 2 bases, with 6 bases between them. CDR3 sequence (DNA): TGTGCCAGCACAGGGGGCAATCAGCCCCAGCATTTT. It encodes CASTGGNQPQHF.

The gene calls are TRBV5-1 and TRBJ2-7; weak D call: TRBD1 (5 bases). Germline-derived CDR1 and CDR2 are SGHRS and YFSETQ. CDR3 size: 17 residues. The ends were cut back, 4 bases at V and 6 bases at J, with 26 bases in the middle. CDR3 nucleotides: TGCGCCAGCAGCCCGTCGCCTAGGACACGGAACCGCGGCGAGCAGTACTTC. The encoded protein is CASSPSPRTRNRGEQYF.

V is TRBV25-1 and J is TRBJ2-2; 9 positions agree with TRBD1. The CDR3 consists of 15 residues. Germline values: CDR1 MGHDK, CDR2 SYGVNS. The junction had 3 bases not matched to a gene; V was cut back by 6 bases and J by 1 base. CDR3: CASRADRGNTGELFF. The CDR3 nucleotides are TGTGCCAGCAGGGCGGACAGGGGGAACACCGGGGAGCTGTTTTTT.

The rearrangement joins TRBV10-3 to TRBJ1-1; 9 bases fit TRBD1. The CDR3 contains 13 residues. The J segment lost 1 base and the V segment lost 9 bases, leaving 3 bases of the junction unmatched. Germline V gives CDR1 ENHRY, CDR2 SYGVKD. CDR3 sequence: CAIRQGGNTEAFF. For the CDR3, the DNA is TGTGCCATTAGACAGGGGGGGAACACTGAAGCTTTCTTT.

This clone came up once. The chain has TRBV28 and TRBJ1-4; TRBD1 aligns across 7 bases. CDR1 is MDHEN and CDR2 is SYDVKM in the germline V gene. This CDR3 has 16 amino acids. V lost 5 bases, J lost 8 bases, and 14 bases stayed unmatched. DNA for the CDR3: TGTGCCAGCAGTCCAGGGACAGTGGGATGGGGAGAAAAACTGTTTTTT. Protein sequence: CASSPGTVGWGEKLFF.

The chain has TRBV3-1 (or the pseudogene TRBV3-2) and TRBJ2-7, with TRBD2 identical over 7 bases. V shed 5 bases and J 2 bases; nucleotides not matched to a gene: 6. Per germline, CDR1 LGHDT and CDR2 YNNKEL (reference sequence). This CDR3 is 14 amino acids long. Written as DNA, the CDR3 is TGTGCCAGCAGCTATGAGCGGGGCACCTACGAGCAGTACTTC. Its translation is CASSYERGTYEQYF.

The rearrangement links TRBV13 to TRBJ1-6; no firm D call. This CDR3 region has 19 residues. The V and J ends lost 7 bases and 0 bases respectively, with 22 bases between them. Germline V CDR1 and CDR2: PRHDT, FYEKMQ (reference sequence). CDR3 sequence: CASTQTISGSSSYNSPLHF. CDR3 in DNA: TGTGCCAGCACCCAAACCATATCGGGGTCGAGCTCCTATAATTCACCCCTCCACTTT.

The chain recombines TRBV5-5 with TRBJ2-6, with TRBD2 as a possible D gene (7 bases). The germline V gene has CDR1 SGHKS and CDR2 YYEKEE (reference sequence). The V end lost 7 bases, the J end lost 1 base, and 12 bases lay between the germline ends. The CDR3 covers 15 residues. Here the CDR3 reads CASSGGQSGANVLTF. The CDR3 nucleotides are TGTGCCAGCTCCGGGGGGCAGTCTGGGGCCAACGTCCTGACTTTC.

The chain has TRBV6-5 and TRBJ2-7; D is ambiguous. V dropped 6 bases and J dropped 6 bases, with 9 bases sitting between them. The CDR3 extends over 11 amino acids. CDR1 MNHEY and CDR2 SVGAGI come from the germline V gene. The CDR3, as DNA: TGTGCCAGCAGACACCTTTTCGAGCAGTACTTC. Its translation is CASRHLFEQYF.

The chain carries TRBV4-1 and TRBJ2-3; D may be TRBD1 (6 bases). V lost 0 bases to trimming and J lost 11 bases, with 9 bases between them. The CDR3 length is 12 residues. Per the germline V gene, CDR1 is MGHRA and CDR2 is YSYEKL. CDR3 bases: TGCGCCAGCAGCCAAGATCTAGGGGGGCAGTATTTT. Translating it yields CASSQDLGGQYF.

The rearrangement joins TRBV27 to TRBJ1-1; D unresolved. V lost 5 bases and J 11 bases, leaving 15 bases between the germline ends. Germline V lookup: CDR1 MNHEY, CDR2 SMNVEV (reference sequence). The CDR3 contains 12 residues. The CDR3 DNA reads as TGTGCCAGCAGTCCCCTAGGAGGGTACGCTTTCTTT. This sequence encodes CASSPLGGYAFF.

This chain links TRBV30 with TRBJ1-3, with 7 nucleotides matching TRBD1. V shed 2 bases, J shed 0 bases, and the junction held 4 bases outside the gene matches. CDR3 length equals 15 residues. The germline CDR1 and CDR2 sequences are GTSNPN and SVGIG (reference sequence). This CDR3 reads CAWSYRGFSGNTIYF. The DNA of the CDR3 is TGTGCCTGGAGTTACAGGGGATTCTCTGGAAACACCATATATTTT. Using reference TRBV30 and TRBJ1-3 for the parts outside the CDR3, the full variable domain is SQTIHQWPATLVQPVGSPLSLECTVEGTSNPNLYWYRQAAGRGLQLLFYSVGIGQISSEVPQNLSASRPQDRQFILSSKKLLLSDSGFYLCAWSYRGFSGNTIYFGEGSWLTVV.

This clone was recorded at least ten times. The chain recombines TRBV4-3 with TRBJ2-5, with D maybe TRBD1 (5 bases). This CDR3 is 13 amino acids long. Trimming pared 4 bases from V and 3 bases from J, leaving 9 bases between. Germline assignment: CDR1 LGHNA and CDR2 YSLEER. CDR3 region: CASSRTQEETQYF. CDR3 nucleotide sequence: TGCGCCAGCAGCCGCACACAGGAAGAGACCCAGTACTTC.

The gene calls are TRBV14 and TRBJ1-1, with D hard to call. Germline V lookup: CDR1 SGHDN, CDR2 FVKESK. This CDR3 contains 14 residues. The V gene lost 4 bases and the J gene lost 3 bases, with 12 bases spanning the gap. As DNA, the CDR3 is TGTGCCAGCAGCCGCGGGTCCTACTACACTGAAGCTTTCTTT. This encodes CASSRGSYYTEAFF. Full variable domain (rest looked up from reference TRBV14 and TRBJ1-1): EAGVTQFPSHSVIEKGQTVTLRCDPISGHDNLYWYRRVMGKEIKFLLHFVKESKQDESGMPNNRFLAERTGGTYSTLKVQPAELEDSGVYFCASSRGSYYTEAFFGQGTRLTVV.

In its sample, this clone was seen a few times. This chain joins TRBV7-2 and TRBJ2-1; D gene ambiguous. The CDR3 is made up of 15 amino acids. V lost 1 base, J lost 4 bases, and 11 bases lay in between. The germline CDR1 and CDR2 sequences are SGHTA and FQGNSA. The CDR3, as DNA: TGTGCCAGCAGCTTAGGGCTAGGTAGGTACAATGAGCAGTTCTTC. This sequence encodes CASSLGLGRYNEQFF. The full variable domain, with the rest looked up from reference TRBV7-2 and TRBJ2-1, is GAGVSQSPSNKVTEKGKDVELRCDPISGHTALYWYRQSLGQGLEFLIYFQGNSAPDKSGLPSDRFSAERTGGSVSTLTIQRTQQEDSAVYLCASSLGLGRYNEQFFGPGTRLTVL.

The chain recombines TRBV7-2 with TRBJ2-3, with TRBD2 identical over 15 bases. The CDR3 loop spans 19 amino acids. Germline CDR1 SGHTA, CDR2 FQGNSA. The trim removed 5 bases at V and 2 bases at J, leaving 11 bases unmatched. CDR3 coding DNA: TGTGCCAGCAGCCTCAGTGAAAGGACTAGCGGGAGGGACACAGATACGCAGTATTTT. This encodes CASSLSERTSGRDTDTQYF.

The J gene is TRBJ1-2, the V gene TRBV29-1; D might be TRBD1 (5 bases). This CDR3 has 12 amino acids. V was shortened by 4 bases and J by 2 bases, with 8 bases between the two germline ends. Per the germline V gene, CDR1 is SQVTM and CDR2 is ANQGSEA. The DNA for the CDR3 is TGCAGCGTTGCATCAGGGAACTATGGCTACACCTTC. It encodes CSVASGNYGYTF.

This chain links TRBV7-9 with TRBJ1-5, with 8 bases that match TRBD1. This CDR3 has 13 residues. From germline, CDR1 is SEHNR and CDR2 FQNEAQ (reference sequence). V dropped 3 bases and J dropped 7; count of bases not matched to a gene: 2. CDR3 bases: TGTGCCAGCAGCTTGGGACAGGTACAGCCCCAGCATTTT. Translated, it gives CASSLGQVQPQHF.

The chain couples TRBV6-6 to TRBJ2-7; 10 bases agree with TRBD2. V was pared by 8 bases and J by 2 bases, with 9 bases of the junction left unmatched. CDR1 MNHNY and CDR2 SVGAGI come from the germline V gene (reference sequence). This CDR3 comprises 15 residues. CDR3 sequence (DNA): TGTGCCAGCCAGCGGGGGGGCGGTATTGCCTACGAGCAGTACTTC. Its protein product is CASQRGGGIAYEQYF.

The J gene is TRBJ1-1, the V gene TRBV30; 9 bases are shared with TRBD1. V dropped 3 bases and J dropped 0; count of bases not matched to a gene: 11. CDR1 is GTSNPN and CDR2 is SVGIG in the germline V gene (reference sequence). The CDR3 has 17 amino acids. The DNA of the CDR3 is TGTGCCTGGAGCCTCCCGGGACAGGGTTGGGTGAACACTGAAGCTTTCTTT. It codes for CAWSLPGQGWVNTEAFF.

The chain combines TRBV4-2 with TRBJ2-3, with TRBD2 matching over 8 bases. With V trimmed by 1 base and J by 4 bases, 7 bases remained unmatched. From germline, CDR1 is LGHNA and CDR2 YNFKEQ. The CDR3 is 16 amino acids. CDR3 DNA: TGTGCCAGCAGCCAAGGGGACGGGGGGGCCTCAGATACGCAGTATTTT. Translated: CASSQGDGGASDTQYF.

This chain uses TRBV12-3 or TRBV12-4 with TRBJ1-5; D not resolved. The CDR3 extends over 13 amino acids. The germline V and J ends were trimmed by 1 base and 10 bases, with 11 bases remaining between them. CDR3 DNA: TGTGCCAGCAGTTTAGGCAGGTTCGATCCCCAGCATTTT. This codes for CASSLGRFDPQHF.

The chain combines TRBV7-3 with TRBJ2-5; no clear D gene. In germline, CDR1 is SGHTA, CDR2 FQGTGA. The V end lost 5 bases, the J end lost 2 bases, and 12 bases lay between the germline ends. The CDR3 has 14 amino acids. The CDR3 reads CASSRSGFQETQYF. The CDR3 DNA is TGTGCCAGCAGCCGATCAGGCTTTCAAGAGACCCAGTACTTC.

The gene calls are TRBV6-5 and TRBJ2-1; D is perhaps TRBD2 (5 bases). The CDR3 runs to 13 residues. Germline CDR1 MNHEY, CDR2 SVGAGI. Trimming removed 8 bases from V and 6 bases from J, with 14 bases in between. The CDR3 DNA is TGTGCCAGCGCGCTAGGGCGGGTCAATGAGCAGTTCTTC. Residues: CASALGRVNEQFF.

This chain connects TRBV7-9 to TRBJ1-5; D is unresolved. Trimming cost V 4 bases and J 4 bases, with 17 bases left between them. CDR3 length equals 16 residues. Germline V CDR1 and CDR2: SEHNR, FQNEAQ (reference sequence). The CDR3 bases are TGTGCCAGCAGCTCCTTTCGGGAGGTGGGAAATCAGCCCCAGCATTTT. Translated, it gives CASSSFREVGNQPQHF.